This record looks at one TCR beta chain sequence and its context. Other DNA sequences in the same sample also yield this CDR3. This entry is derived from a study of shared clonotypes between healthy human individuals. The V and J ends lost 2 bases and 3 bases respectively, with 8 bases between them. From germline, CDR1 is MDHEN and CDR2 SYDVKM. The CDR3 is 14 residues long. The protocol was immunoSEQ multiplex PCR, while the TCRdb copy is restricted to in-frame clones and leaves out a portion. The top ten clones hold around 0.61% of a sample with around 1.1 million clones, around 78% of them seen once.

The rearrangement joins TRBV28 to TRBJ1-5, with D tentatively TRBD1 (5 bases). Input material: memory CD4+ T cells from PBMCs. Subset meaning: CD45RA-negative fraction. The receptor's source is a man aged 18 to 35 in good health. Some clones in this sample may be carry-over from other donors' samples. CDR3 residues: CASSLGGDNQPQHF. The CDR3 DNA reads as TGTGCCAGCAGTTTAGGAGGGGACAATCAGCCCCAGCATTTT.